One sample yielded the 29 T cell receptor beta chains listed below, sequenced in a study of blood T cell repertoires in COVID-19. Measured with immunoSEQ multiplex PCR; TCRdb has only the in-frame clones, and not every one. The table has 350,000 to 500,000 clones, roughly 89% seen once. Sequences were obtained from peripheral blood. The receptors stem from a man aged 18 to 30 with COVID-19, enrolled during active disease.

The CDR3 loop reads CASSLDRAYEQYF. The CDR3 region has the DNA TGCGCCAGCAGCTTAGACAGGGCCTACGAGCAGTACTTC. The rearrangement joins TRBV5-1 to TRBJ2-7; 7 nucleotides align to TRBD1. Trimming at V came to 2 bases and at J to 2 bases, leaving 1 base not matched to a gene. This CDR3 has 13 amino acids. CDR1 and CDR2 from the germline V gene are SGHRS and YFSETQ.

This chain joins TRBV2 and TRBJ2-1, with TRBD2 matching 8 bases. Trimming removed 8 bases from V and 5 bases from J; junction bases left unmatched: 5. There are 13 residues in the CDR3. CDR1 and CDR2 (germline): SNHLY, FYNNEI. The CDR3 DNA reads TGTGCCAGCGAAACTAGCGGAGACAATGAGCAGTTCTTC. Residues: CASETSGDNEQFF.

The chain employs TRBV9 and TRBJ1-1; 7 bases fit TRBD1. The ends lost 4 bases at V and 5 bases at J; junction bases unmatched: 11. This CDR3 has 15 amino acids. Germline V CDR1 and CDR2: SGDLS, YYNGEE. The CDR3 coding sequence is TGTGCCAGCAGCAGGAAGACAGGGTCTAGGACTGAAGCTTTCTTT. It encodes CASSRKTGSRTEAFF.

The sample holds a few counts of this clone. The rearrangement joins TRBV19 to TRBJ1-5; D remains ambiguous. Germline V lookup: CDR1 LNHDA, CDR2 SQIVND (reference sequence). The CDR3 spans 17 residues. Trimming removed 3 bases from V and 1 base from J, with 16 bases in between. In DNA form, the CDR3 reads TGTGCCAGTAGTATTTCTGTCCGACGGGGAAGCAATCAGCCCCAGCATTTT. Translated: CASSISVRRGSNQPQHF.

The chain links TRBV20-1 to TRBJ2-4; D ambiguous. The CDR3 is 13 amino acids. Germline CDR1 is DFQATT and CDR2 is SNEGSKA (reference sequence). Deletions cut 3 bases from V and 1 base from J, with 7 bases between. The CDR3 loop reads CSASLQAKNIQYF. The CDR3 DNA follows: TGCAGTGCTAGTTTACAGGCCAAAAACATTCAGTACTTC.

J is TRBJ1-5 and V is TRBV9, with D tentatively TRBD1 (5 bases). There are 15 residues in the CDR3. Germline-derived CDR1 and CDR2 are SGDLS and YYNGEE. Trimming shortened V by 2 bases and J by 3 bases, and 12 bases separated the two germline ends. CDR3 sequence (DNA): TGTGCCAGCAGCGTGGGGCCTTGGGACAATCAGCCCCAGCATTTT. It translates to CASSVGPWDNQPQHF.

The chain carries TRBV5-1 and TRBJ2-7; the D gene is possibly TRBD2 (6 bases). CDR3 size: 16 residues. Deletions cut 4 bases from V and 4 bases from J, with 21 bases between. From germline, CDR1 is SGHRS and CDR2 YFSETQ. CDR3 region: CASSAGTGGDGYEQYF. CDR3 sequence (DNA): TGCGCCAGCAGCGCAGGAACAGGAGGGGACGGGTACGAGCAGTACTTC.

The rearrangement uses TRBV5-6 and TRBJ1-3; D is undetermined. This CDR3 is 16 amino acids long. The V end was cut by 0 bases, the J end by 0 bases, with 10 bases between. CDR1 and CDR2 from the germline V gene are SGHDT and YYEEEE. The CDR3 loop reads CASSLGLLDSGNTIYF. The CDR3 coding sequence is TGTGCCAGCAGCTTGGGACTCCTCGACTCTGGAAACACCATATATTTT.

The genes are TRBV12-3 or TRBV12-4 and TRBJ1-2; TRBD1 matches at 9 bases. The CDR3 is 13 residues long. V trimming: 4 bases; J trimming: 5 bases; junction bases outside the gene matches: 2. CDR3 sequence (DNA): TGTGCCAGCAGTTGGACAGGGGATTATGGCTACACCTTC. Amino acids: CASSWTGDYGYTF.

This chain connects TRBV19 to TRBJ1-2; 8 bases fit TRBD1. V shed 7 bases and J 5 bases; nucleotides not matched to a gene: 9. Germline V gives CDR1 LNHDA, CDR2 SQIVND (reference sequence). This CDR3 is 14 amino acids long. The DNA of the CDR3 is TGTGCCAGTAATCGGACAGGGCGCGTTTATGGCTACACCTTC. Translated, it gives CASNRTGRVYGYTF.

The V and J genes are TRBV6-6 and TRBJ2-7; D is undetermined. Germline CDR1 reads MNHNY; CDR2 reads SVGAGI (reference sequence). Trimming took off 4 bases at V and 0 bases at J, with 7 bases between the two ends. The CDR3 has 13 residues. The CDR3 coding sequence is TGTGCCAGCAGTTTGGGCTCCTCCTACGAGCAGTACTTC. Protein sequence: CASSLGSSYEQYF.

The chain employs TRBV9 and TRBJ2-3, with D perhaps matching TRBD2 (6 bases). Germline CDR1 SGDLS, CDR2 YYNGEE. Deletions cut 3 bases from V and 6 bases from J, with 17 bases between. There are 15 residues in the CDR3. The CDR3 loop reads CASSASGVSSDTQYF. The CDR3 DNA sequence: TGTGCCAGCAGCGCTTCGGGGGTGTCGTCGGATACGCAGTATTTT.

The chain joins TRBV6-2 or TRBV6-3 to TRBJ2-7; 7 bases align to TRBD1. J was trimmed by 2 bases and V by 4 bases; bases with no gene match: 8. Germline V gene lookup returns CDR1 MNHEY and CDR2 SVGEGT. This CDR3 contains 15 residues. The DNA of the CDR3 is TGTGCCAGCAGTTCCCTGCGGCAGGGGGCCTACGAGCAGTACTTC. This encodes CASSSLRQGAYEQYF.

The chain has TRBV6-2 or TRBV6-3 and TRBJ2-7, with D uncertain. The ends were cut back, 4 bases at V and 3 bases at J, with 7 bases in the middle. This CDR3 is built from 12 residues. Per the germline V gene, CDR1 is MNHEY and CDR2 is SVGEGT. CDR3 amino acids: CASSSSIYEQYF. The CDR3 DNA follows: TGTGCCAGCAGTTCTAGTATCTACGAGCAGTACTTC.

This chain joins TRBV24-1 and TRBJ1-5; 7 bases fit TRBD1. Trimming took 9 bases from V and 6 from J; bases not matched to a gene: 4. Germline loops: CDR1 KGHDR, CDR2 SFDVKD. The CDR3 consists of 12 residues. The CDR3 is CATSRGTQPQHF. The CDR3 nucleotides read TGTGCCACCTCCAGGGGGACTCAGCCCCAGCATTTT.

The gene calls are TRBV19 and TRBJ2-1; 13 bases are a match to TRBD2. The CDR3 runs to 15 residues. Germline CDR1 and CDR2: LNHDA and SQIVND (reference sequence). Losses at the gene ends were 5 bases for V and 9 bases for J; bases not matched to a gene: 7. This CDR3 is CASSVTSGGAGEQFF. The DNA of the CDR3 is TGTGCCAGTAGTGTTACTAGCGGGGGGGCAGGTGAGCAGTTCTTC.

The CDR3 DNA is TGTGCCAGCAGTGGCCAGGGGCAGGGGAAGGGCACTGAAGCTTTCTTT. Its protein is CASSGQGQGKGTEAFF. This rearrangement joins TRBV6-1 to TRBJ1-1; TRBD1 might be the D (6 bases). This CDR3 is 16 amino acids long. Per germline, CDR1 MNHNS and CDR2 SASEGT. V was cut by 4 bases and J by 4 bases, with 19 bases left in between.

The chain has TRBV6-6 and TRBJ2-2, with 7 bases that match TRBD1. Germline-derived CDR1 and CDR2 are MNHNY and SVGAGI (reference sequence). Trimming removed 1 base from V and 6 bases from J; junction bases left unmatched: 2. There are 14 residues in the CDR3. CDR3: CASSYFQGAGELFF. The CDR3 DNA reads as TGTGCCAGCAGTTACTTCCAGGGGGCCGGGGAGCTGTTTTTT.

The chain uses TRBV2 and TRBJ1-1; perhaps TRBD1 as D (5 bases). CDR3 size: 16 residues. CDR1 and CDR2 (germline): SNHLY, FYNNEI. V lost 3 bases and J 3 bases, leaving 17 bases between the germline ends. The CDR3 DNA reads TGTGCCAGCAGTGAGATCCGGCAGGGCTGGGACACTGAAGCTTTCTTT. It yields the protein CASSEIRQGWDTEAFF.

This chain links TRBV5-4 with TRBJ2-7; D unresolved. CDR1 is SGHNT and CDR2 is YYREEE in the germline V gene (reference sequence). V was clipped by 4 bases and J by 5 bases, with 7 bases between them. This CDR3 is built from 11 residues. CDR3 nucleotides: TGTGCCAGCAGCGATAGTAACGAGCAGTACTTC. Protein product: CASSDSNEQYF. Based on the CDR3 plus reference TRBV5-4 and TRBJ2-7, the full variable domain is ETGVTQSPTHLIKTRGQQVTLRCSSQSGHNTVSWYQQALGQGPQFIFQYYREEENGRGNFPPRFSGLQFPNYSSELNVNALELDDSALYLCASSDSNEQYFGPGTRLTVT.

The rearrangement links TRBV11-3 to TRBJ2-7, with 9 bases matching TRBD1. This CDR3 is 12 amino acids long. Germline trimming cut 7 bases from V and 6 bases from J; bases unmatched to any gene: 4. Germline values: CDR1 SGHNT, CDR2 YENEEA. CDR3 nucleotide sequence: TGTGCCAGCAAGGGACAGGGAGGCGAGCAGTACTTC. Its protein is CASKGQGGEQYF.

The V call is TRBV6-5, the J call TRBJ2-7, with D hard to call. The length of the CDR3 is 14 residues. Trimming stripped 0 bases from V and 4 bases from J, with 10 bases between. Germline CDR1 reads MNHEY; CDR2 reads SVGAGI. The CDR3 DNA is TGTGCCAGCAGTTACTCTTACGGGTTTTACGAGCAGTACTTC. Its translation is CASSYSYGFYEQYF.

The chain has TRBV2 and TRBJ2-5; no clear D. The CDR3 runs to 12 residues. In germline, CDR1 is SNHLY, CDR2 FYNNEI. Trimming removed 3 bases at V and 2 bases at J, with 4 bases between. The CDR3 sequence is CASSDVQETQYF. The CDR3 nucleotides read TGTGCCAGCAGTGATGTACAAGAGACCCAGTACTTC.

The chain is built from TRBV11-3 and TRBJ2-5, with a tentative D call TRBD1 (5 bases). The CDR3 extends over 16 amino acids. The V gene lost 1 base and the J gene lost 1 base, with 13 bases spanning the gap. The germline V gene encodes CDR1 SGHNT and CDR2 YENEEA. CDR3 nucleotides: TGTGCCAGCAGCTTAGTTCTGACAGCGTTCCAAGAGACCCAGTACTTC. Residues: CASSLVLTAFQETQYF.

The chain joins TRBV2 to TRBJ1-4, with a weak D call TRBD1 (5 bases). The CDR3 contains 11 residues. Trimming took 8 bases from V and 10 from J, leaving 11 bases between them. Germline assignment: CDR1 SNHLY and CDR2 FYNNEI. The CDR3 region has the DNA TGTGCCAGCTCCAGGGAAGGAAAACTGTTTTTT. Its protein product is CASSREGKLFF.

V is TRBV13 and J is TRBJ1-1; 9 nucleotides align to TRBD1. Germline CDR1 and CDR2: PRHDT and FYEKMQ (reference sequence). V lost 3 bases and J lost 2; bases outside the gene matches: 4. There are 15 residues in the CDR3. In DNA, the CDR3 is TGTGCCAGCAGCTTGGACAGGGGAATAAACACTGAAGCTTTCTTT. It specifies CASSLDRGINTEAFF.

The chain has TRBV7-2 and TRBJ2-5; D not resolved. CDR1 and CDR2 (germline): SGHTA, FQGNSA. V was clipped by 3 bases and J by 2 bases, with 4 bases between them. CDR3 length: 12 residues. The CDR3 loop reads CASSFRQETQYF. The CDR3 DNA follows: TGTGCCAGCAGCTTTCGGCAAGAGACCCAGTACTTC.

V gene TRBV7-6 combines with J gene TRBJ2-7; tentative D call: TRBD1 (6 bases). Germline V gene lookup returns CDR1 SGHVS and CDR2 FNYEAQ. Trimming shortened V by 2 bases and J by 4 bases, and 12 bases separated the two germline ends. The CDR3 is 14 residues long. CDR3 residues: CASSLLGAGYEQYF. The CDR3 bases are TGTGCCAGCAGCTTACTGGGGGCCGGGTACGAGCAGTACTTC.

The gene calls are TRBV7-9 and TRBJ2-2; 9 positions agree with TRBD2. This CDR3 has 16 residues. Looked up from germline, CDR1 is SEHNR and CDR2 is FQNEAQ (reference sequence). With V trimmed by 5 bases and J by 5 bases, 9 bases remained unmatched. The DNA for the CDR3 is TGTGCCAGCAGCCCGCCGGGACTAGCAGAAACCGGGGAGCTGTTTTTT. Protein product: CASSPPGLAETGELFF.